This is a list of T cell receptor beta chains from one sample in a study of cytotoxic CD8 clonotypes in ibrutinib-treated CLL. Sequencing was performed with immunoSEQ multiplex PCR; in TCRdb, only in-frame clones are kept and a portion is missing. The sample carries roughly 130,000 clones, about 79% recorded once. The material sequenced was PBMCs, taken after 12 months of ibrutinib treatment. These receptors all come from a human donor with chronic lymphocytic leukemia. The CDR3 runs from the conserved cysteine through the conserved F or W. The D gene is left open where the match is weak. Where a row states a size, it is once, few, many or the class of an expanded clone; other rows omit it.

CDR3: CASSPFPGSRGNYEQYF
DNA: TGTGCCAGCAGCCCATTCCCTGGGAGTCGCGGGAACTACGAGCAGTACTTC
size: NA
length: 17
D: NA
J: TRBJ2-7
V: TRBV28

CDR3: CASSPLAGVMTDTQYF
DNA: TGTGCCAGCAGCCCTTTAGCGGGAGTAATGACAGATACGCAGTATTTT
size: NA
length: 16
D: TRBD2
J: TRBJ2-3
V: TRBV5-6

CDR3: CASSLFRGPYNEQFF
DNA: TGTGCCAGCAGCTTATTCAGGGGACCTTACAATGAGCAGTTCTTC
size: NA
length: 15
D: NA
J: TRBJ2-1
V: TRBV11-3

CDR3: CASNPGGHRVNNEQFF
DNA: TGCGCCAGCAACCCCGGGGGCCACAGGGTAAACAATGAGCAGTTCTTC
size: NA
length: 16
D: NA
J: TRBJ2-1
V: TRBV5-1

CDR3: CASRNPGQGVYEQYF
DNA: TGTGCCAGTAGGAATCCGGGACAGGGCGTCTACGAGCAGTACTTC
size: NA
length: 15
D: TRBD1
J: TRBJ2-7
V: TRBV19

CDR3: CASSSLAGVTPGSYEQYF
DNA: TGTGCCAGCAGTTCCCTAGCGGGAGTTACTCCTGGGAGCTACGAGCAGTACTTC
size: NA
length: 18
D: TRBD2
J: TRBJ2-7
V: TRBV27

CDR3: CASSSLTSGRGDEQFF
DNA: TGTGCCAGCAGTTCCCTGACTAGCGGGAGAGGGGATGAGCAGTTCTTC
size: NA
length: 16
D: TRBD2
J: TRBJ2-1
V: TRBV28

CDR3: CASSLEREETQYF
DNA: TGTGCCAGCAGCTTAGAACGAGAAGAGACCCAGTACTTC
size: NA
length: 13
D: NA
J: TRBJ2-5
V: TRBV7-2

CDR3: CVGRDYGYTF
DNA: TGTGTGGGCCGGGACTATGGCTACACCTTC
size: NA
length: 10
D: NA
J: TRBJ1-2
V: TRBV30

CDR3: CASKTTATNEKLFF
DNA: TGCGCCAGCAAAACGACAGCAACTAATGAAAAACTGTTTTTT
size: NA
length: 14
D: NA
J: TRBJ1-4
V: TRBV5-1

CDR3: CASSLRQGAGETQYF
DNA: TGCGCCAGCAGCTTGCGTCAGGGGGCAGGGGAGACCCAGTACTTC
size: NA
length: 15
D: TRBD1
J: TRBJ2-5
V: TRBV5-1

CDR3: CASSLGTQQYF
DNA: TGTGCCAGCAGCTTGGGGACCCAGCAGTACTTC
size: NA
length: 11
D: NA
J: TRBJ2-7
V: TRBV5-6

CDR3: CASSLNLRRRDEQFF
DNA: TGCGCCAGCAGCTTGAATTTGCGCCGACGCGATGAGCAGTTCTTC
size: NA
length: 15
D: NA
J: TRBJ2-1
V: TRBV5-1

CDR3: CASSTGLANEQYF
DNA: TGTGCCAGCAGCACTGGACTAGCGAACGAGCAGTACTTC
size: NA
length: 13
D: TRBD2
J: TRBJ2-7
V: TRBV5-4

CDR3: CASSLVPGLAGVEQFF
DNA: TGCGCCAGCAGCTTGGTTCCGGGACTAGCGGGAGTTGAGCAGTTCTTC
size: NA
length: 16
D: TRBD2
J: TRBJ2-1
V: TRBV5-1

CDR3: CASSQDTGIWTEAFF
DNA: TGCGCCAGCAGCCAAGATACTGGGATTTGGACTGAAGCTTTCTTT
size: NA
length: 15
D: NA
J: TRBJ1-1
V: TRBV4-1

CDR3: CASNRATGDANEKLFF
DNA: TGTGCCAGCAATCGGGCTACAGGGGATGCTAATGAAAAACTGTTTTTT
size: few
length: 16
D: TRBD1
J: TRBJ1-4
V: TRBV6-6

CDR3: CASSLKGQGSGNTIYF
DNA: TGTGCCAGCAGCCTAAAGGGACAGGGCTCTGGAAACACCATATATTTT
size: NA
length: 16
D: TRBD1
J: TRBJ1-3
V: TRBV4-2

CDR3: CASSSPLGSYTF
DNA: TGTGCCAGCAGCTCCCCCTTAGGAAGCTACACCTTC
size: NA
length: 12
D: NA
J: TRBJ1-2
V: TRBV7-2

CDR3: CAIRLAIGDTQYF
DNA: TGTGCCATTCGGCTAGCTATTGGGGATACGCAGTATTTT
size: NA
length: 13
D: NA
J: TRBJ2-3
V: TRBV10-3

CDR3: CASRHLAGAGNYIYEQFF
DNA: TGTGCCAGCAGACATCTAGCGGGAGCGGGGAACTACATCTATGAGCAGTTCTTC
size: few
length: 18
D: TRBD2
J: TRBJ2-1
V: TRBV27

CDR3: CASAGTGYEKLFF
DNA: TGTGCCAGTGCGGGGACAGGGTATGAAAAACTGTTTTTT
size: NA
length: 13
D: TRBD1
J: TRBJ1-4
V: TRBV19

CDR3: CASSLSGSPYEQYF
DNA: TGTGCCAGCAGTTTGTCCGGGAGCCCTTACGAGCAGTACTTC
size: once
length: 14
D: NA
J: TRBJ2-7
V: TRBV28

CDR3: CAWKMDPDLSEQYF
DNA: TGTGCCTGGAAGATGGACCCCGACTTATCCGAGCAGTACTTC
size: NA
length: 14
D: NA
J: TRBJ2-7
V: TRBV5-4

CDR3: CASSLSQGANGYTF
DNA: TGTGCCAGCAGTTTATCGCAGGGGGCTAATGGCTACACCTTC
size: NA
length: 14
D: TRBD1
J: TRBJ1-2
V: TRBV28

CDR3: CASRQTDTQYF
DNA: TGCGCCAGCAGGCAGACAGATACGCAGTATTTT
size: NA
length: 11
D: NA
J: TRBJ2-3
V: TRBV5-1

CDR3: CASSGGNYGYTF
DNA: TGCGCCAGCAGCGGGGGTAACTATGGCTACACCTTC
size: NA
length: 12
D: NA
J: TRBJ1-2
V: TRBV5-1

CDR3: CASSISGSDTDTQYF
DNA: TGTGCCAGTAGTATCTCTGGATCCGATACAGATACGCAGTATTTT
size: NA
length: 15
D: NA
J: TRBJ2-3
V: TRBV19

CDR3: CASSPTRFITDTQYF
DNA: TGTGCCAGCAGTCCCACTAGATTTATCACAGATACGCAGTATTTT
size: NA
length: 15
D: NA
J: TRBJ2-3
V: TRBV27

CDR3: CASSENGGPQHF
DNA: TGTGCCAGCAGCGAGAATGGGGGGCCCCAGCATTTT
size: NA
length: 12
D: NA
J: TRBJ1-5
V: TRBV7-6

CDR3: CASSPGTSGNYNEQFF
DNA: TGCGCCAGCAGCCCCGGGACTAGCGGGAATTACAATGAGCAGTTCTTC
size: NA
length: 16
D: TRBD2
J: TRBJ2-1
V: TRBV5-1

CDR3: CASSLATGTNEQFF
DNA: TGTGCCAGCAGCTTAGCAACAGGGACCAATGAGCAGTTCTTC
size: NA
length: 14
D: NA
J: TRBJ2-1
V: TRBV7-8

CDR3: CAWSVSPGAVKAFF
DNA: TGTGCCTGGAGTGTTTCTCCAGGGGCTGTTAAAGCTTTCTTT
size: NA
length: 14
D: NA
J: TRBJ1-1
V: TRBV30

CDR3: CASSQAASTDTQYF
DNA: TGCGCCAGCAGCCAAGCGGCTAGCACAGATACGCAGTATTTT
size: NA
length: 14
D: NA
J: TRBJ2-3
V: TRBV4-3

CDR3: CGSRLDRVGELFF
DNA: TGTGGGAGTCGACTCGACAGGGTGGGGGAGCTGTTTTTT
size: NA
length: 13
D: TRBD1
J: TRBJ2-2
V: TRBV19

CDR3: CASSVESGNYNEQFF
DNA: TGTGCCAGCAGCGTTGAAAGCGGGAACTACAATGAGCAGTTCTTC
size: NA
length: 15
D: TRBD2
J: TRBJ2-1
V: TRBV9

CDR3: CATSDRAIAGYEQYF
DNA: TGTGCCACGAGTGACAGGGCTATCGCCGGCTACGAGCAGTACTTC
size: NA
length: 15
D: TRBD1
J: TRBJ2-7
V: TRBV27

CDR3: CASSPTGWTGEQFF
DNA: TGTGCCAGCTCACCTACAGGGTGGACGGGTGAGCAGTTCTTC
size: NA
length: 14
D: NA
J: TRBJ2-1
V: TRBV18

CDR3: CASSTRYAGSNTGELFF
DNA: TGTGCCAGCTCAACGCGCTACGCGGGGTCCAACACCGGGGAGCTGTTTTTT
size: NA
length: 17
D: NA
J: TRBJ2-2
V: TRBV18

CDR3: CASSWGLASYEQYF
DNA: TGTGCCAGCAGCTGGGGACTAGCCTCCTACGAGCAGTACTTC
size: NA
length: 14
D: TRBD2
J: TRBJ2-7
V: TRBV7-2

CDR3: CATSRAFQDHGYTF
DNA: TGTGCCACCAGCAGAGCTTTTCAGGACCATGGCTACACCTTC
size: NA
length: 14
D: NA
J: TRBJ1-2
V: TRBV15

CDR3: CVTRDSSNQPQHF
DNA: TGTGTCACCCGGGACAGTAGCAATCAGCCCCAGCATTTT
size: NA
length: 13
D: TRBD1
J: TRBJ1-5
V: TRBV27

CDR3: CAWSRTGGEQYF
DNA: TGTGCCTGGAGTCGGACAGGGGGAGAGCAGTACTTC
size: NA
length: 12
D: TRBD1
J: TRBJ2-7
V: TRBV30

CDR3: CASRNLAGGSNEQFF
DNA: TGTGCCAGCAGAAATCTAGCGGGAGGCAGCAATGAGCAGTTCTTC
size: NA
length: 15
D: TRBD2
J: TRBJ2-1
V: TRBV5-6

CDR3: CSVLDRGRLGYTF
DNA: TGCAGCGTTCTGGACAGGGGGCGTCTTGGCTACACCTTC
size: NA
length: 13
D: TRBD1
J: TRBJ1-2
V: TRBV29-1

CDR3: CASSQDEGYTSGRVDQETQYF
DNA: TGCGCCAGCAGCCAAGACGAGGGGTATACTAGCGGGAGGGTCGACCAAGAGACCCAGTACTTC
size: NA
length: 21
D: TRBD2
J: TRBJ2-5
V: TRBV4-1

CDR3: CASRSRTGVYEQYF
DNA: TGTGCCAGCAGAAGCCGGACAGGGGTATACGAGCAGTACTTC
size: NA
length: 14
D: TRBD1
J: TRBJ2-7
V: TRBV25-1

CDR3: CSVEDRANMNTEAFF
DNA: TGCAGCGTTGAGGACAGGGCCAACATGAACACTGAAGCTTTCTTT
size: NA
length: 15
D: TRBD1
J: TRBJ1-1
V: TRBV29-1

CDR3: CASSLGQGTTNEKLFF
DNA: TGTGCCAGCAGCTTAGGACAGGGAACAACTAATGAAAAACTGTTTTTT
size: NA
length: 16
D: TRBD1
J: TRBJ1-4
V: TRBV11-2

CDR3: CAISESSGANVLTF
DNA: TGTGCCATCAGTGAATCCTCTGGGGCCAACGTCCTGACTTTC
size: NA
length: 14
D: NA
J: TRBJ2-6
V: TRBV10-3

CDR3: CASRQGEYEQYF
DNA: TGTGCCAGCAGGCAAGGGGAATACGAGCAGTACTTC
size: NA
length: 12
D: NA
J: TRBJ2-7
V: TRBV6-1

CDR3: CASSQESASSYEQYF
DNA: TGCGCCAGCAGCCAAGAGTCAGCGAGCTCCTACGAGCAGTACTTC
size: NA
length: 15
D: NA
J: TRBJ2-7
V: TRBV4-3

CDR3: CASSPRTGGYEKLFF
DNA: TGTGCCAGCAGTCCCCGGACAGGGGGATATGAAAAACTGTTTTTT
size: NA
length: 15
D: TRBD1
J: TRBJ1-4
V: TRBV6-1

CDR3: CASSSWTGRREQYF
DNA: TGTGCCAGCAGCTCCTGGACAGGGCGGCGGGAGCAGTACTTC
size: NA
length: 14
D: TRBD1
J: TRBJ2-7
V: TRBV11-2

CDR3: CSAGGSTEAFF
DNA: TGCAGTGCTGGGGGGAGCACTGAAGCTTTCTTT
size: NA
length: 11
D: NA
J: TRBJ1-1
V: TRBV20-1